Listed below are T cell receptor beta chains from one sample, sequenced in a study of control samples from healthy donors and cancer patients. Assay used: immunoSEQ multiplex PCR; TCRdb lists only in-frame clones, some missing. The sample records 68,000 or so clones, nearly 85% being singletons. The sequenced sample was blood. The receptor set was obtained from a man in his sixties in good health. The CDR3 runs from the conserved cysteine through the conserved F or W. D genes are given only for firm matches. Some rows have no size entry. The others give once, few or many, or a class for an expanded clone.

>TRBJ1-1|TRBD1|NA|TRBV28
TGTGCCAGCAGCTACTTCGGGACAGGGCTGAGTGAAGCTTTCTTT
CASSYFGTGLSEAFF
>TRBJ2-7|NA|few|TRBV5-8
TGTGCCAGCAGCTTAGGACTTTCGGTCGACGAGCAGTACTTC
CASSLGLSVDEQYF
>TRBJ1-2|NA|NA|TRBV28
TGTGCCAGCAGTACAGGGTATGGCTACACCTTC
CASSTGYGYTF
>TRBJ2-3|NA|once|TRBV3-1/TRBV3-2
TGTGCCAGCAGCCAAGGAGCGGGCCGAAGCACAGATACGCAGTATTTT
CASSQGAGRSTDTQYF
>TRBJ1-6|TRBD1|NA|TRBV18
TGTGCCAGCTCCGGGTTTTCCAGACAGGGGGCAGGCTCACCCCTCCACTTT
CASSGFSRQGAGSPLHF
>TRBJ2-7|TRBD2|NA|TRBV27
TGTGCCAGCAGTCGATCGGGACTAGCGGGAGCCTACGAGCAGTACTTC
CASSRSGLAGAYEQYF
>TRBJ1-6|NA|NA|TRBV3-1/TRBV3-2
TGTGCCAGCAGCCCTGAGGGTTCGGGAAATTCACCCCTCCACTTT
CASSPEGSGNSPLHF
>TRBJ2-1|NA|NA|TRBV3-1/TRBV3-2
TGTGCCAGCAGCCAAGCGGGCAATGAGCAGTTCTTC
CASSQAGNEQFF
>TRBJ1-4|NA|NA|TRBV7-9
TGTGCCAGCAGCTCACAGGGTGAAAAACTGTTTTTT
CASSSQGEKLFF
>TRBJ1-1|NA|NA|TRBV28
TGTGCCAGCCTGGGATTTACTGAAGCTTTCTTT
CASLGFTEAFF
>TRBJ1-4|TRBD1|NA|TRBV7-9
TGTGCCAGCAGCTTTGGCGGGACAGCTAATGAAAAACTGTTTTTT
CASSFGGTANEKLFF
>TRBJ2-1|TRBD2|NA|TRBV7-7
TGTGCCAGCAGCCTCCGACTAGCGGGAGTTGATGAGCAGTTCTTC
CASSLRLAGVDEQFF
>TRBJ1-1|NA|NA|TRBV29-1
TGCAGCGTCCAATTCGACAGAGAGAACACTGAAGCTTTCTTT
CSVQFDRENTEAFF
>TRBJ1-2|NA|NA|TRBV6-1
TGTGCCAGCAGTGAAGCGGCTAACTATGGCTACACCTTC
CASSEAANYGYTF
>TRBJ2-3|TRBD2|NA|TRBV19
TGTGCCAGTAGTACCCCCGGGACTAGCGGGAGGGCCTGGCGGGATACGCAGTATTTT
CASSTPGTSGRAWRDTQYF
>TRBJ1-2|NA|NA|TRBV6-5
TGTGCCAGCAGTTACGGGACGACGGGAGGCTACACCTTC
CASSYGTTGGYTF
>TRBJ2-4|NA|NA|TRBV4-2
TGTGCCAGCAGCCAATTGCTTGCCAAAAACATTCAGTACTTC
CASSQLLAKNIQYF
>TRBJ2-3|TRBD2|NA|TRBV7-6
TGTGCCAGCAGCTTAGGTGTGAGCGGGAGGGCGGCAGATACGCAGTATTTT
CASSLGVSGRAADTQYF
>TRBJ1-5|NA|NA|TRBV5-5
TGTGCCAGCAGCTTGGAGTTTAGCAATCAGCCCCAGCATTTT
CASSLEFSNQPQHF
>TRBJ2-6|NA|few|TRBV7-6
TGTGCCAGCAGCCCAGACAGGACTGGGGCCAACGTCCTGACTTTC
CASSPDRTGANVLTF
>TRBJ2-7|TRBD1|NA|TRBV28
TGTGCCAGCAGTTTAACCCCCGGGACAGGGGGAGGAGAGCAGTACTTC
CASSLTPGTGGGEQYF
>TRBJ2-3|TRBD1|NA|TRBV29-1
TGCAGCGTTGCGATGGGACAGGGGAGACCAGATACGCAGTATTTT
CSVAMGQGRPDTQYF
>TRBJ1-5|NA|NA|TRBV5-8
TGTGCCAGCAGCTTGGGGGGGACGGAAAATCAGCCCCAGCATTTT
CASSLGGTENQPQHF
>TRBJ2-7|TRBD2|NA|TRBV30
TGTGCCTGGAGGGTGACTAGCGGGAGAAAGGAGTACTTC
CAWRVTSGRKEYF
>TRBJ1-2|TRBD1|NA|TRBV28
TGTGCCAGCAGCCGACAGGGGTCGGGTAACTATGGCTACACCTTC
CASSRQGSGNYGYTF
>TRBJ1-4|NA|NA|TRBV6-5
TGTGCCAGCAGTTACAGTACCCAGGGGCAAAATGAAAAACTGTTTTTT
CASSYSTQGQNEKLFF
>TRBJ1-1|TRBD1|once|TRBV30
TGTGCCTGGGGATGGGACAGCATGAACACTGAAGCTTTCTTT
CAWGWDSMNTEAFF
>TRBJ1-5|TRBD1|NA|TRBV6-5
TGTGCCAGCAGTCAGGGGGGGAATCAGCCCCAGCATTTT
CASSQGGNQPQHF
>TRBJ2-5|NA|once|TRBV5-4
TGTGCCAGCAGCACGGCTAGCTCGGGGGAGACCCAGTACTTC
CASSTASSGETQYF